Reported below is one TCR beta chain. Antigen: not known. These data come from a study of shared clonotypes between healthy human individuals. Whole-study results and caveats: Sorted-subset samples were not fully sequenced, rarefaction indicated.

Naive CD8 cells comprised CD45RO-negative, CCR7-positively selected cells, excluding terminally differentiated effector memory CD45RA+ cells. As handled by the study authors: From ImmunoSEQ came sequences covering only the junction and carrying no quality scores, so filtering differed. Repertoires were generated with immunoSEQ multiplex PCR, while TCRdb's copy carries only in-frame clones and drops some. V and J calls and clone size come straight from that table; D and trimming were deduced from the DNA. Of about 2.1 million clones in the sample, roughly 93% were seen once. Sequencing used naive CD8+ T cells from PBMCs. The TCR sequence derives from a man aged 18 to 35 in good health. Some clones in this sample may be carry-over from other donors' samples.

The CDR3 spells CASSLDLKGPQHF. The CDR3 DNA reads TGTGCCAGCAGCTTGGATTTAAAGGGGCCCCAGCATTTT. The V and J genes are TRBV7-6 and TRBJ1-5, with unresolved D. Germline V gives CDR1 SGHVS, CDR2 FNYEAQ. The CDR3 sequence is 13 residues long. The ends were cut back, 3 bases at V and 9 bases at J, with 12 bases in the middle.